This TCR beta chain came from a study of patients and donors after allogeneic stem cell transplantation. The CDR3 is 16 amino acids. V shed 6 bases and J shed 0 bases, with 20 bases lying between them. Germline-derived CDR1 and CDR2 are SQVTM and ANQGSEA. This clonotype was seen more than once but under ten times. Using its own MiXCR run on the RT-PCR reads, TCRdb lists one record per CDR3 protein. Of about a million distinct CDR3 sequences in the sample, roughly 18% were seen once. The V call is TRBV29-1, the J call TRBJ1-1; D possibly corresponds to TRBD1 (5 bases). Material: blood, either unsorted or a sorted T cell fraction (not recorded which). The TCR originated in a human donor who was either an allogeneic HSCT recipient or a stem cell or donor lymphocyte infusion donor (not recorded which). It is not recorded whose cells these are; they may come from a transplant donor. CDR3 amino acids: CSVPVEQDLMNTEAFF. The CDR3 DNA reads TGCAGCGTCCCCGTTGAACAGGACCTGATGAACACTGAAGCTTTCTTT. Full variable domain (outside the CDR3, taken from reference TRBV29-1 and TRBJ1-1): SAVISQKPSRDICQRGTSLTIQCQVDSQVTMMFWYRQQPGQSLTLIATANQGSEATYESGFVIDKFPISRPNLTFSTLTVSNMSPEDSSIYLCSVPVEQDLMNTEAFFGQGTRLTVV.